The clone carrying this T cell receptor beta chain has just one count. The data originate from a study of blood T cell repertoires in COVID-19. Study summary: COVID-19 samples from acute and convalescent phases originated in the United States, Italy and Spain.

The data were produced by immunoSEQ multiplex PCR, yet TCRdb's version contains in-frame clones alone and is incomplete. The data show roughly 79,000 clones, roughly four fifths seen once. The CDR3 has 15 residues. Between the trimmed V and J ends, which lost 1 base and 1 base, there was a span of 8 bases. Germline CDR1 and CDR2: SGDLS and YYNGEE. The clonotype comes from a human donor in a cohort sampled during active COVID-19. The sample was peripheral blood. The chain links TRBV9 to TRBJ2-2; D gene uncertain. This CDR3 is CASSVLALNTGELFF. For the CDR3, the DNA is TGTGCCAGCAGCGTACTCGCGTTGAACACCGGGGAGCTGTTTTTT.